This TCR beta chain originates from a study of blood T cell repertoires in COVID-19. Overall study: Donors in the United States, Italy and Spain gave samples during acute or convalescent COVID-19. T cells, B-cell-depleted T cells, or PBMCs provided the cDNA or gDNA that served as material.

The CDR3 consists of 14 residues. Germline CDR1 SGHNT, CDR2 YYREEE (reference sequence). Under the authors' procedure: Amplification of reference gene primers was used by the study to estimate nucleated cell counts. TCRdb's table, derived via immunoSEQ multiplex PCR, lists solely in-frame clones and lacks some. Clone size and V and J calls were adopted from that table, with D and trimming inferred from the DNA. The sample consists of 200,000 to 250,000 clones, approximately 80% of them appearing once. The clonotype was recovered from a woman in her fifties or sixties with acute or convalescent COVID-19. The chain uses TRBV5-4 and TRBJ2-3; 7 nucleotides match TRBD2. Sequencing used peripheral blood. CDR3 coding DNA: TGTGCAGCAGCCTTTGGGGGGGGCACAGATACGCAGTATTTT. Protein sequence: CAAAFGGGTDTQYF.